This TCR beta chain comes out of a study of glioma-infiltrating T cells. V trimming: 0 bases; J trimming: 7 bases; junction bases outside the gene matches: 6. The CDR3 totals 15 residues. Germline lookup yields CDR1 MNHNY and CDR2 SVGAGI (reference sequence). Amplification of TCR alpha and beta CDR3 regions from RNA used iRepertoire nested multiplex PCR. MiXCR was run by TCRdb on the multiplex PCR reads, yielding one entry per CDR3 protein. This repertoire shows approximately 88,000 distinct CDR3 sequences, roughly 23% found once; its top ten account for about 6.6%. This clonotype showed up many times.

The rearrangement links TRBV6-6 to TRBJ2-5; TRBD2 agrees at 9 bases. The sequenced material came from glioma tissue, nonneoplastic brain tissue, or PBMCs (not recorded which). This TCR was sampled from a human donor with low-grade glioma or glioblastoma, undergoing nonglioma brain surgery, or in good health (not recorded which). CDR3 in amino acids: CASSYSRGGEATQYF. CDR3 DNA sequence: TGTGCCAGCAGTTACTCGCGGGGGGGAGAGGCGACCCAGTACTTC.